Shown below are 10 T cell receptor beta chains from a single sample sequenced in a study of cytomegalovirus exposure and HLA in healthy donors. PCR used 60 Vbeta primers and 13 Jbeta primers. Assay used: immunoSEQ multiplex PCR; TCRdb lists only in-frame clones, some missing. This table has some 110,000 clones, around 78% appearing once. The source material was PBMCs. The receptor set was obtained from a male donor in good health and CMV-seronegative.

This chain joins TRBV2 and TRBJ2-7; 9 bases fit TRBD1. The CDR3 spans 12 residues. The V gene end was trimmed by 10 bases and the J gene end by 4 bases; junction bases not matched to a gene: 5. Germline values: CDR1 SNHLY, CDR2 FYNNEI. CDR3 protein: CATRQGEYEQYF. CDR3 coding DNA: TGTGCCACGCGACAGGGGGAGTACGAGCAGTACTTC.

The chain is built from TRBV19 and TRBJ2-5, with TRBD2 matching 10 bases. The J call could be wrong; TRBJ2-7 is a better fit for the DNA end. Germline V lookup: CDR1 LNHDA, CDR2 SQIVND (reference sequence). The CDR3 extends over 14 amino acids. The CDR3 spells CASSTTSGRGEQYF. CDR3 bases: TGTGCCAGTAGCACGACTAGCGGGCGTGGCGAGCAGTACTTC.

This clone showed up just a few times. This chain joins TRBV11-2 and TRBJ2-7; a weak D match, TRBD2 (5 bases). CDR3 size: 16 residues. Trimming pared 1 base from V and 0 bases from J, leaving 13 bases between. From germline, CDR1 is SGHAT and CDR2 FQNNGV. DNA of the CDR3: TGTGCCAGCAGCTTAGGTTTAGCGCTAAGCTCCTACGAGCAGTACTTC. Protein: CASSLGLALSSYEQYF.

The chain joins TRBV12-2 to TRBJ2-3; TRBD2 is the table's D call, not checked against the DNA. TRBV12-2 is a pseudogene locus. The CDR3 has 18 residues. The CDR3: CASRLPSFHGWGVDTQYF. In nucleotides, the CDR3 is TGTGCAAGTCGCTTACCCTCCTTTCATGGGTGGGGAGTTGATACGCAGTATTTT.

This CDR3 is CASSLSIFLEEKLFF. CDR3 coding DNA: TGTGCCAGCAGTTTATCGATCTTCCTCGAGGAAAAACTGTTTTTT. V usage is TRBV27 and J usage is TRBJ1-4; D not certain. V dropped 0 bases and J dropped 8 bases, with 13 bases sitting between them. The CDR3 is 15 amino acids. CDR1 and CDR2 (germline): MNHEY, SMNVEV (reference sequence).

This CDR3 reads CASSRTSGQETQYF. The CDR3 bases are TGTGCCAGCTCACGGACTAGCGGCCAAGAGACCCAGTACTTC. This chain links TRBV18 with TRBJ2-5, with 10 bases matching TRBD2. The V gene's germline CDR1 is KGHSH and CDR2 LQKENI. Trimming removed 4 bases from V and 1 base from J; junction bases left unmatched: 0. This CDR3 contains 14 residues.

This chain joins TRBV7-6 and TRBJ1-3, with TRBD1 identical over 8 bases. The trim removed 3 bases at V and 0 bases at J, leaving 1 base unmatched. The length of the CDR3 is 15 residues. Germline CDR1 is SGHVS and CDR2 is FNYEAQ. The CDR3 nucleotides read TGTGCCAGCAGCTTGGGACAGGTCTCTGGAAACACCATATATTTT. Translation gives CASSLGQVSGNTIYF. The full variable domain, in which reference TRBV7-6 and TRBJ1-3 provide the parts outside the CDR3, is GAGVSQSPRYKVTKRGQDVALRCDPISGHVSLYWYRQALGQGPEFLTYFNYEAQQDKSGLPNDRFSAERPEGSISTLTIQRTEQRDSAMYRCASSLGQVSGNTIYFGEGSWLTVV.

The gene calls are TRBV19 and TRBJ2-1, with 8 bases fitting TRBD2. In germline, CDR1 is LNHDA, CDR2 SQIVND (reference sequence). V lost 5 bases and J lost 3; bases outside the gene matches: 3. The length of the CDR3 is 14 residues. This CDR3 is CASSSSGSYNEQFF. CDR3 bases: TGTGCCAGTAGTTCGAGCGGGAGCTACAATGAGCAGTTCTTC.

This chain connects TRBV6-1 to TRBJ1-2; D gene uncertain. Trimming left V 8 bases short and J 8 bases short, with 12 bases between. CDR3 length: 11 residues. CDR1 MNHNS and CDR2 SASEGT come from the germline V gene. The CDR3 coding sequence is TGTGCCAGCGAGACGGGGTCAGGCTACACCTTC. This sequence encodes CASETGSGYTF.

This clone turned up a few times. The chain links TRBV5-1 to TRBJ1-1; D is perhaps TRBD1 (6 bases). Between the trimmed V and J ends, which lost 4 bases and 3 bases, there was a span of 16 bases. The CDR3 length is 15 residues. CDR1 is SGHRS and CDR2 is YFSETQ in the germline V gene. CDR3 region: CASSLEQGRDTEAFF. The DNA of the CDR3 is TGCGCCAGCAGCCTAGAGCAGGGGAGGGACACTGAAGCTTTCTTT.